A single sample gave rise to the 25 T cell receptor beta chains below, sequenced in a study of tumor-infiltrating lymphocytes in primary liver carcinoma. For blood RNA, unsorted whole blood served as the source, and germline DNA was extracted too. A constant-region primer served to make TCR beta cDNA from about 0.5 ug total RNA. Three nested multiplex PCR rounds, a slightly modified ARM-PCR method, built the TCR beta libraries. For approximately 10 cycles apiece, the opening two PCR rounds ran with TRBV1-TRBV30 forward primers and a C-beta reverse primer. TCRdb called the multiplex PCR reads again in MiXCR, with one record for every CDR3 protein. The profile shows 330,000 or so distinct CDR3 sequences, 65% of them singletons. Sequenced material: peripheral blood. The receptors stem from a man aged 40-55 years with primary liver carcinoma and hepatitis B virus infection.

Points on this clonotype: A much bigger clone sits one base away, suggesting this may be a read error. The chain recombines TRBV12-3 or TRBV12-4 with TRBJ2-3, with D perhaps matching TRBD2 (5 bases). The CDR3 is 13 amino acids. CDR3 nucleotides: TGTTCCAGCGGAGGTGAGGCTTCAGATACGCAGTATTTT. Encoded protein: CSSGGEASDTQYF.

This chain joins TRBV30 and TRBJ2-7; D gene unclear. This CDR3 contains 14 residues. The germline gives CDR1 GTSNPN, CDR2 SVGIG (reference sequence). Trimming removed 4 bases from V and 5 bases from J, with 18 bases in between. CDR3 DNA sequence: TGTGCCTGGAAATCCCCGACCAAGGTTCACGAGCAGTACTTC. The encoded protein is CAWKSPTKVHEQYF.

As concerns this clonotype: An end of the junction does not agree with germline; a read error may underlie this. CDR3 in amino acids: CASSLSGNTGELFF. The DNA for the CDR3 is TGCGCCAGCAGCTTGTCTGGGAACACTGGGGAGCTGTTTTTT. The rearrangement joins TRBV5-1 to TRBJ2-2; D remains unclear. The CDR3 runs 14 residues. The V gene's germline CDR1 is SGHRS and CDR2 YFSETQ.

About this clonotype: A much more abundant neighbour one base away suggests this may be a read error. The V gene is TRBV6-2 or TRBV6-3, the J gene TRBJ2-5; no reliable D call. The length of the CDR3 is 13 residues. Germline CDR1 and CDR2: MNHEY and SVGEGT. The CDR3 DNA reads TGTACCAGCAGTTCCCATAGAGTGGAGACCCAGTACTTC. This sequence encodes CTSSSHRVETQYF.

The sample holds a few counts of this clonotype. This chain links TRBV5-4 with TRBJ1-1; D might be TRBD1 (5 bases). This CDR3 comprises 14 residues. In germline, CDR1 is SGHNT, CDR2 YYREEE (reference sequence). V was trimmed by 3 bases and J by 0 bases, leaving 9 bases between them. The DNA for the CDR3 is TGTGCCAGCAGCTCGCCGGGACTGAACACTGAAGCTTTCTTT. Encoded protein: CASSSPGLNTEAFF.

This clonotype was picked up a small number of times. An end of the junction does not agree with germline; a read error may underlie this. V and J are TRBV6-2 or TRBV6-3 and TRBJ2-1; D is unresolved. The CDR3 runs 16 residues. Germline assignment: CDR1 MNHEY and CDR2 SVGEGT. CDR3 amino acids: CASSYMGRTTYNEQFF. CDR3 DNA: TGTGCCAGTAGTTACATGGGAAGGACGACCTACAATGAGCAGTTCTTC.

About this clonotype itself: Given a much more abundant clone one base away, this may be a read error. V gene TRBV29-1 combines with J gene TRBJ2-7, with D hard to call. V was cut by 1 base and J by 9 bases, with 28 bases left in between. This CDR3 contains 17 residues. Per germline, CDR1 SQVTM and CDR2 ANQGSEA. The CDR3 DNA sequence: TGCAGCGTTGAAGCGCTCTCAGCGAGCTCCCTCAAGATTGGGCAGTACTTC. Translated: CSVEALSASSLKIGQYF.

The chain employs TRBV11-2 and TRBJ2-5; no firm D call. Germline CDR1 is SGHAT and CDR2 is FQNNGV. The length of the CDR3 is 15 residues. Trimming pared 5 bases from V and 5 bases from J, leaving 18 bases between. This CDR3 is CASSQPGRLHETQYF. The CDR3 DNA is TGTGCCAGCAGCCAACCGGGCAGGTTGCACGAGACCCAGTACTTC.

This CDR3 is CASTPVAGGPGNEQFF. CDR3 nucleotide sequence: TGTGCCAGCACCCCTGTAGCGGGAGGGCCAGGCAATGAGCAGTTCTTC. V usage is TRBV12-3 or TRBV12-4 and J usage is TRBJ2-1; 11 bases fit TRBD2. CDR3 length: 16 residues. After removal of 7 bases from V and 6 bases from J, the junction contained 11 bases not matched to a gene.

This clonotype was seen only a few times. This rearrangement joins TRBV11-2 to TRBJ2-4, with a weak D call TRBD2 (5 bases). The V end lost 6 bases, the J end lost 7 bases, and 22 bases lay between the germline ends. The CDR3 is made up of 16 amino acids. Germline assignment: CDR1 SGHAT and CDR2 FQNNGV. Here the CDR3 DNA reads TGTGCCAGCAGTCTATATAGCGTGAGGAATGTGAACATTCAGTACTTC. This codes for CASSLYSVRNVNIQYF. Full variable domain (outside the CDR3, taken from reference TRBV11-2 and TRBJ2-4): EAGVAQSPRYKIIEKRQSVAFWCNPISGHATLYWYQQILGQGPKLLIQFQNNGVVDDSQLPKDRFSAERLKGVDSTLKIQPAKLEDSAVYLCASSLYSVRNVNIQYFGAGTRLSVL.

The V gene is TRBV11-2, the J gene TRBJ1-4; a possible D gene is TRBD1 (6 bases). The germline V and J ends were trimmed by 6 bases and 8 bases, with 16 bases remaining between them. Germline loops: CDR1 SGHAT, CDR2 FQNNGV. CDR3 length: 14 residues. The chain's CDR3 is CASSFGTRGEKLFF. The CDR3 bases are TGTGCCAGCAGTTTTGGGACACGAGGCGAAAAACTGTTTTTT.

In this sample, this clonotype turned up a few times. The rearrangement uses TRBV5-1 and TRBJ2-5, with D possibly matching TRBD2 (5 bases). CDR3 length: 15 residues. The germline gives CDR1 SGHRS, CDR2 YFSETQ. Between the trimmed V and J ends, which lost 1 base and 1 base, there was a span of 11 bases. The CDR3 reads CASSLTPSSQETQYF. The CDR3 nucleotides read TGCGCCAGCAGCTTGACGCCTAGCAGCCAAGAGACCCAGTACTTC. Full variable domain (rest looked up from reference TRBV5-1 and TRBJ2-5): KAGVTQTPRYLIKTRGQQVTLSCSPISGHRSVSWYQQTPGQGLQFLFEYFSETQRNKGNFPGRFSGRQFSNSRSEMNVSTLELGDSALYLCASSLTPSSQETQYFGPGTRLLVL.

Regarding this clonotype: As the CDR3 is not closed by the conserved phenylalanine or tryptophan, this likely results from a read error. The limits of the CDR3 on the DNA are not certain, so only TCRdb's listed CDR3 is given. V is TRBV11-2 and J is TRBJ2-7; TRBD1 is the table's D call and was not checked against the DNA. CDR1 is SGHAT, CDR2 FQNNGV, per germline. 12 amino acids form the CDR3, both terminal residues included. The CDR3 sequence: CASRDTGDEQYY.

Worth noting for this clonotype: One end of the junction is discordant with germline, which a read error may explain. This chain connects TRBV6-5 to TRBJ2-1, with 10 positions matching TRBD2. This CDR3 has 15 residues. Germline-derived CDR1 and CDR2 are MNHEY and SVGAGI. DNA for the CDR3: TGTGTCAGCAGTCCGTTAGCGGGAGGTAACAATGAGCAGTTCTTC. It is translated as CVSSPLAGGNNEQFF.

Within the sample, this clonotype is medium-sized (0.01 to 0.1%). The chain couples TRBV5-4 to TRBJ2-7, with a possible D match to TRBD2 (5 bases). The CDR3 length is 13 residues. Germline V gene data show CDR1 as SGHNT and CDR2 as YYREEE (reference sequence). The germline V and J ends were trimmed by 4 bases and 5 bases, with 13 bases remaining between them. The CDR3 nucleotides read TGTGCCAGCAGCCTCTATAGTAGCGACGAGCAGTACTTC. This gives the protein CASSLYSSDEQYF.

This clonotype was detected many times. The V call is TRBV4-1, the J call TRBJ2-5; TRBD2 matches 10 bases. V trimming: 5 bases; J trimming: 1 base; junction bases outside the gene matches: 4. The CDR3 sequence is 15 residues long. The germline V gene has CDR1 MGHRA and CDR2 YSYEKL. The CDR3: CASSKTSGPQETQYF. The CDR3 DNA reads TGCGCCAGCAGCAAGACTAGCGGGCCCCAAGAGACCCAGTACTTC.

Remarks on this clonotype: Since a much larger clone is just one base distant, this may be a read error. The J gene is TRBJ1-5, the V gene TRBV6-5; D uncertain. The CDR3 spans 13 residues. In germline, CDR1 is MNHEY, CDR2 SVGAGI. The V and J ends lost 6 bases and 5 bases respectively, with 11 bases between them. CDR3 in DNA: TGTGCCAGCAGCCACGGACGGTATCAGCCCCAGCATTTT. Its translation: CASSHGRYQPQHF.

Remarks on this clonotype: An end of the junction differs from the germline gene, which may be a read error. The chain couples TRBV11-2 to TRBJ2-7; TRBD1 or TRBD2 may be the D gene (6 bases each). The tail of the sequence fits TRBJ2-5 better, so the J call may be wrong. Germline CDR1 reads SGHAT; CDR2 reads FQNNGV. CDR3 length: 15 amino acids. The CDR3 DNA is TGTGCTAGCAGCTTAGAAGGGGGGAGCCATGAGACCCAGTACTTC. Protein product: CASSLEGGSHETQYF.

The V call is TRBV29-1, the J call TRBJ1-1; no clear D. V was shortened by 2 bases and J by 0 bases, with 13 bases between the two germline ends. The CDR3 is 15 residues long. CDR1 is SQVTM, CDR2 ANQGSEA, per germline. The DNA for the CDR3 is TGCAGCGTTGAATCGGGGTGGGGAATGAACACTGAAGCTTTCTTT. It translates to CSVESGWGMNTEAFF.

As for this clonotype: This may be a read error, as it is one base from a much larger clone. The rearrangement links TRBV6-5 to TRBJ2-7; TRBD2 matches 9 bases. CDR3 size: 14 residues. In germline, CDR1 is MNHEY, CDR2 SVGAGI. CDR3 DNA sequence: TGTGTCAGCACAAAGGGGACTAGCTCTGGCGAGCAGTACTTC. Its protein is CVSTKGTSSGEQYF.

In the case of this clonotype: It is likely a read error, because the conserved phenylalanine at the end of the CDR3 is missing. The chain couples TRBV11-2 to TRBJ2-4; TRBD1 aligns across 7 bases. The CDR3 runs 16 residues. The J segment lost 6 bases and the V segment lost 6 bases, leaving 14 bases of the junction unmatched. Germline V CDR1 and CDR2: SGHAT, FQNNGV. CDR3 in amino acids: CASSYLTGMGRNIQYI. The CDR3 DNA reads as TGTGCCAGCAGTTACTTGACAGGGATGGGCAGAAACATTCAGTACATC.

In regard to this clonotype: The CDR3 does not close with the conserved phenylalanine or tryptophan, likely indicating a read error. The V and J genes are TRBV29-1 and TRBJ2-7; D gene unclear. Germline V gives CDR1 SQVTM, CDR2 ANQGSEA. This CDR3 comprises 12 residues. Trimming took off 7 bases at V and 6 bases at J, with 16 bases between the two ends. CDR3 protein: CSGLAGNREQYS. Here the CDR3 DNA reads TGCAGCGGCTTAGCTGGAAATCGCGAGCAGTACTCC.

As to this clonotype: Germline and junction disagree at one end, which may indicate a read error. The J gene is TRBJ2-7, the V gene TRBV4-1, with 7 positions matching TRBD2. Germline CDR1 and CDR2: MGHRA and YSYEKL. This CDR3 is 15 amino acids long. The CDR3 sequence is CASNQDRGRAYERYF. As DNA, the CDR3 is TGCGCCAGCAACCAAGATCGGGGGAGGGCCTACGAGCGGTACTTC.

This chain uses TRBV4-1 with TRBJ1-6; D may be TRBD1 (5 bases). The CDR3 totals 16 residues. Trimming removed 2 bases from V and 8 bases from J, with 16 bases in between. CDR1 and CDR2 from the germline V gene are MGHRA and YSYEKL. The CDR3 protein is CASSQRGRDPDSPLHF. The CDR3 DNA sequence: TGCGCCAGCAGCCAAAGAGGGCGGGACCCCGATTCACCCCTCCACTTT.

The rearrangement links TRBV11-1 to TRBJ2-4; D remains ambiguous. Trimming stripped 1 base from V and 10 bases from J, with 11 bases between. The CDR3 contains 13 residues. CDR1 SGHAT and CDR2 FQDESV come from the germline V gene (reference sequence). The CDR3 here is CASSLGFQKIQYF. The DNA of the CDR3 is TGTGCCAGCAGCTTAGGCTTTCAGAAAATTCAGTACTTC.